These T cell receptor beta chains were read from a single sample in a study of blood T cell repertoires in COVID-19. TCRdb's copy holds only in-frame clones and misses some; the assay was immunoSEQ multiplex PCR. The table lists about 76,000 clones, roughly 89% of them singletons. Sequenced input: peripheral blood. The receptors were sampled from a man between 25 and 39 years old with acute or convalescent COVID-19. Each CDR3 is given with its conserved first and last residue. The order of the fields is CDR3 protein, V gene, J gene.

cdr3_aa: CATSREFPGRPPQHF
v_call: TRBV15
j_call: TRBJ1-5

cdr3_aa: CASSPPGQAWEQYF
v_call: TRBV7-9
j_call: TRBJ2-7

cdr3_aa: CASIKSGQETQYF
v_call: TRBV7-6
j_call: TRBJ2-5

cdr3_aa: CASSRTGTGEEKLFF
v_call: TRBV5-1
j_call: TRBJ1-4

cdr3_aa: CASRADRGAEAFF
v_call: TRBV19
j_call: TRBJ1-1

cdr3_aa: CASSPSTGDSSDTQYF
v_call: TRBV6-4
j_call: TRBJ2-3

cdr3_aa: CASSYSRSPSGSAYNEQFF
v_call: TRBV6-2/TRBV6-3
j_call: TRBJ2-1

cdr3_aa: CASSHRGQAPYEQYF
v_call: TRBV14
j_call: TRBJ2-7

cdr3_aa: CASRPGGSGNTIYF
v_call: TRBV7-2
j_call: TRBJ1-3

cdr3_aa: CASSFGVRGYEQYF
v_call: TRBV7-2
j_call: TRBJ2-7

cdr3_aa: CASSRSFAREQYF
v_call: TRBV6-5
j_call: TRBJ2-7

cdr3_aa: CASSKAGQLNTEAFF
v_call: TRBV5-1
j_call: TRBJ1-1

cdr3_aa: CASSVLAGEGQETQYF
v_call: TRBV9
j_call: TRBJ2-5

cdr3_aa: CASSPETGAREEKLFF
v_call: TRBV9
j_call: TRBJ1-4

cdr3_aa: CASSSSYEQYF
v_call: TRBV27
j_call: TRBJ2-7

cdr3_aa: CASSLQGARRSAKNIQYF
v_call: TRBV2
j_call: TRBJ2-4

cdr3_aa: CASSHQGEETQYF
v_call: TRBV3-1/TRBV3-2
j_call: TRBJ2-5

cdr3_aa: CAIRASGSNEQFF
v_call: TRBV27
j_call: TRBJ2-1

cdr3_aa: CASSLVQGMNYGYTF
v_call: TRBV7-2
j_call: TRBJ1-2